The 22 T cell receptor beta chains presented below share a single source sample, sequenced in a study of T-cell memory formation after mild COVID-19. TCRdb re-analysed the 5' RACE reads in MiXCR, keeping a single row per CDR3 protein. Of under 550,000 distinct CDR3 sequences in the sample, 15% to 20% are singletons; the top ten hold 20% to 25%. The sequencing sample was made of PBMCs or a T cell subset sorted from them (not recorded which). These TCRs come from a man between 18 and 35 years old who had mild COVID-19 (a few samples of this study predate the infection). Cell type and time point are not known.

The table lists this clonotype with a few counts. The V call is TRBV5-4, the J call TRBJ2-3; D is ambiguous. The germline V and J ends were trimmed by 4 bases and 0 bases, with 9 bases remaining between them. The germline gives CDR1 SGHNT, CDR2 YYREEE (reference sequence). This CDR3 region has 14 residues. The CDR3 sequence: CASSRPGSTDTQYF. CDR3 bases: TGTGCCAGCAGCCGACCAGGTAGCACAGATACGCAGTATTTT.

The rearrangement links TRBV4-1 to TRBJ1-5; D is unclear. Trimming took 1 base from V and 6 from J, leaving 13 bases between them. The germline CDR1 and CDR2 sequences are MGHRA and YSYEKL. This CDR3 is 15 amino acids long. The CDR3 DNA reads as TGCGCCAGCAGCCAAGGCGTCGGGCAGGCTCAGCCCCAGCATTTT. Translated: CASSQGVGQAQPQHF.

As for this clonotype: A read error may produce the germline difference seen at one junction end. In DNA, the CDR3 is TGTGCTAGCAGCTTTAAGGTGAACACTGAAGCTTTCTTT. Amino acid sequence: CASSFKVNTEAFF. This chain joins TRBV7-7 and TRBJ1-1; the D is unclear. This CDR3 contains 13 residues. In germline, CDR1 is SSHAT, CDR2 FNYEAQ (reference sequence).

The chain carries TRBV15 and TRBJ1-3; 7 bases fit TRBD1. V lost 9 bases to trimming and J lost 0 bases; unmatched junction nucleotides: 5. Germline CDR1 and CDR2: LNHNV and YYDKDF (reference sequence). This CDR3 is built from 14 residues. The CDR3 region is CATERGLSGNTIYF. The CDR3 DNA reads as TGTGCCACAGAAAGGGGGCTCTCTGGAAACACCATATATTTT.

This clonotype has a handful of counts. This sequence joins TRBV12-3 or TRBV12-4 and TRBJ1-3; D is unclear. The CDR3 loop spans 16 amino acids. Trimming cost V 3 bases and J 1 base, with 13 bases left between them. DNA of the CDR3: TGTGCCAGCAGTTTCCCTCGCTTAATATCTGGAAACACCATATATTTT. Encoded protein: CASSFPRLISGNTIYF.

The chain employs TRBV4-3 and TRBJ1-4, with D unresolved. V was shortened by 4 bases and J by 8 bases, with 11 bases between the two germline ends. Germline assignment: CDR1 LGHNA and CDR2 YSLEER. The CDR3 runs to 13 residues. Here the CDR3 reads CASSLKPGEKLFF. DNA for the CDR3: TGCGCCAGCAGCCTCAAACCAGGCGAAAAACTGTTTTTT.

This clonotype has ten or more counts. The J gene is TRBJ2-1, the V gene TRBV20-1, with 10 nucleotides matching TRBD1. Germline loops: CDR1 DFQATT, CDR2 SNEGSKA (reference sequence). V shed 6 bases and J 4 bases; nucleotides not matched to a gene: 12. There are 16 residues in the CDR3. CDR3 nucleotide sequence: TGCAGTGCACCAGCCCGGGACAGGGGACTATACAATGAGCAGTTCTTC. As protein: CSAPARDRGLYNEQFF.

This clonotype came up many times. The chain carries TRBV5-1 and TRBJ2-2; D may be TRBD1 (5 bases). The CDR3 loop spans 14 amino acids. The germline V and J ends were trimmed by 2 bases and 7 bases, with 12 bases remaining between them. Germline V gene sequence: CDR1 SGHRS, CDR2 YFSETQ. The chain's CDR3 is CASSFSQGGGELFF. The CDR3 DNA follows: TGCGCCAGCAGCTTCTCGCAGGGCGGCGGGGAGCTGTTTTTT.

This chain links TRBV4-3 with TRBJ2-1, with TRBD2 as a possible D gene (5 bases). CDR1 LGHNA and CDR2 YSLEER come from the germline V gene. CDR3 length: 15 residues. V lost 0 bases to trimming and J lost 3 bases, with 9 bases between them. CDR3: CASSQDSGVYNEQFF. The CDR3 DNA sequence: TGCGCCAGCAGCCAAGACTCCGGGGTCTACAATGAGCAGTTCTTC.

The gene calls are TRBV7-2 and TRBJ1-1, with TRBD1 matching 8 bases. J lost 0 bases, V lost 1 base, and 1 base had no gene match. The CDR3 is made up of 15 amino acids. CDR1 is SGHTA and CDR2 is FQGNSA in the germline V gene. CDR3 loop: CASSLDRGMNTEAFF. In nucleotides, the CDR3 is TGTGCCAGCAGCTTAGACAGGGGGATGAACACTGAAGCTTTCTTT.

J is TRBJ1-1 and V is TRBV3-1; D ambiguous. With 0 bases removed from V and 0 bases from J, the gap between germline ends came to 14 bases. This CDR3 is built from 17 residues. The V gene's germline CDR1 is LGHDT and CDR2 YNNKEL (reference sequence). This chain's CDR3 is CASSQDMRAGVNTEAFF. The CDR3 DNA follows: TGTGCCAGCAGCCAAGATATGAGGGCAGGAGTGAACACTGAAGCTTTCTTT.

The CDR3 spells CASSYPRDRERHGELFF. The CDR3, as DNA: TGTGCCAGCAGTTACCCCCGGGACAGGGAACGTCACGGGGAGCTGTTTTTT. This chain joins TRBV6-2 or TRBV6-3 and TRBJ2-2; 9 nucleotides match TRBD1. Germline V gene data show CDR1 as MNHEY and CDR2 as SVGEGT. V lost 2 bases to trimming and J lost 7 bases; unmatched junction nucleotides: 11. The CDR3 loop spans 17 amino acids.

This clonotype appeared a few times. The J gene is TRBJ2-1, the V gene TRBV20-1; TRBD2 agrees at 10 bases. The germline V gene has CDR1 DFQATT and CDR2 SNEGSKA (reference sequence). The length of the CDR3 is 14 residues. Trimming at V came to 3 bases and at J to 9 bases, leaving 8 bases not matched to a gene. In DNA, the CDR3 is TGCAGTGCTAGTTCGAGCGGGGGGGCTGGTGAGCAGTTCTTC. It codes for CSASSSGGAGEQFF.

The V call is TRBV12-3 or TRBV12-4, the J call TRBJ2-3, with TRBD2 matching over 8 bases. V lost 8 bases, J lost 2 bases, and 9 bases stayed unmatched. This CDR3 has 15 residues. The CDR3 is CASSPFGGDTDTQYF. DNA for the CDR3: TGTGCCAGCTCCCCGTTCGGGGGGGACACAGATACGCAGTATTTT.

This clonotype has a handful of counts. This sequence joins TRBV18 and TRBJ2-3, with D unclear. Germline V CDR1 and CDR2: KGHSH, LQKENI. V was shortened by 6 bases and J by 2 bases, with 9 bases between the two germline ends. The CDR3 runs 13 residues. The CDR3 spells CASSWAYTDTQYF. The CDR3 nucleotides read TGTGCCAGCTCGTGGGCCTACACAGATACGCAGTATTTT.

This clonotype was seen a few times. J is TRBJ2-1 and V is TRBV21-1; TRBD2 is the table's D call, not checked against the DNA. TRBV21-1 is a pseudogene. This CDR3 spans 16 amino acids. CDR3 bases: TGTGCCAGCAGCAAAATAAGGAGGTTATACTACAATGAGCAGTTCTTC. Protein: CASSKIRRLYYNEQFF.

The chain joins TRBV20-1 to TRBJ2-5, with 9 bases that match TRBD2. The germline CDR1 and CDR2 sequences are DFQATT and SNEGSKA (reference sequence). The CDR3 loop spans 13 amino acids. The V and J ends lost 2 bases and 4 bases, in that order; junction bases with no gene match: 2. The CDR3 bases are TGCAGTGCTAGACGGCGGGGGGGAGAGACCCAGTACTTC. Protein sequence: CSARRRGGETQYF.

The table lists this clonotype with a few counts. The CDR3 DNA reads TGTGCCTGGAGTAGGCAATATGGAAATCAGCCCCAGCATTTT. Translation: CAWSRQYGNQPQHF. The chain carries TRBV30 and TRBJ1-5; D not certain. The germline V and J ends were trimmed by 2 bases and 4 bases, with 12 bases remaining between them. Germline values: CDR1 GTSNPN, CDR2 SVGIG (reference sequence). The CDR3 covers 14 residues.

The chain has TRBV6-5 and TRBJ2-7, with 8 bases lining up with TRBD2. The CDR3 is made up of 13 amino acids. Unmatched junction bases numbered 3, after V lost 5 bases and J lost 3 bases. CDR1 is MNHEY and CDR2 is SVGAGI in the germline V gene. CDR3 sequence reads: CASSSGGNYEQYF. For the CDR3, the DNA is TGTGCCAGCAGTAGCGGGGGAAACTACGAGCAGTACTTC.

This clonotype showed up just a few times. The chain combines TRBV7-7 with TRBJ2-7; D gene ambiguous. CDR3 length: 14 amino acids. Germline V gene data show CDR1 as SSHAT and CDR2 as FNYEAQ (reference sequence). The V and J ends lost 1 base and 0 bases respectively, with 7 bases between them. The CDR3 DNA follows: TGTGCCAGCAGCTTAGATTCCCTCTCCTACGAGCAGTACTTC. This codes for CASSLDSLSYEQYF.

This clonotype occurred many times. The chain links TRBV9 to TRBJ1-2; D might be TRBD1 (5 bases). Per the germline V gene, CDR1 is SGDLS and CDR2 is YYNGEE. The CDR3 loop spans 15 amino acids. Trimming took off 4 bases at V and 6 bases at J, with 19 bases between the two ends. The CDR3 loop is CASSPGGRGGDGYTF. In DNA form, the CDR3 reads TGTGCCAGCAGCCCCGGTGGTAGGGGCGGCGATGGCTACACCTTC.

CDR3 DNA: TGTGCCAGCGCCAGGGAGTCAATATCTGACACCATATATTTT. It codes for CASARESISDTIYF. The gene calls are TRBV12-3 or TRBV12-4 and TRBJ1-3; perhaps TRBD1 as D (5 bases). The CDR3 has 14 amino acids. V lost 8 bases and J lost 8, with 19 bases in between.